The T cell receptor (beta chain) under discussion was sequenced for a study of molecular identifiers for immune sequencing clone quantification. Whole-study results and caveats: Spiked Jurkat TCR RNA equivalent to one cell was reportedly detectable in around 980,000 naive cells.

TCRdb used MiXCR to reprocess the PCR reads, holding one entry per CDR3 protein. The table lists about 86,000 distinct CDR3 sequences, roughly 25% of them singletons. The CDR3 covers 15 residues. The ends lost 7 bases at V and 9 bases at J; junction bases unmatched: 11. The germline V gene has CDR1 LNHDA and CDR2 SQIVND (reference sequence). Remarks on this clonotype: Its antigen is as yet unknown.

The sequenced sample consisted of naive CD8+ T cells from blood, with Jurkat cell RNA spiked in. Regarding subset: FACS-sorted CD8+CD4-CCR7+CD45RA+ naive T cells. The TCR originated in a human donor in good health. Some libraries in this study had Jurkat cell RNA spiked in. The chain combines TRBV19 with TRBJ2-1; TRBD2 aligns across 11 bases. This CDR3 is CASTHFSGGAREQFF. The CDR3 DNA reads TGTGCCAGTACCCACTTTAGCGGGGGGGCCCGTGAGCAGTTCTTC.